Many counts were recorded for the clone carrying this TCR beta chain. These data come from a study of regulatory T cells in long-lasting Graves disease. Library construction for TCR beta used iRepertoire HTBI primers and Arm-PCR of CDR3 regions. A single record per CDR3 protein comes from TCRdb applying MiXCR to the multiplex PCR reads. The repertoire holds approximately 540,000 distinct CDR3 sequences, with more than 10% as singletons. Specified time point: newly diagnosed GD, antithyroid drugs for less than 3 months. There was RNA extracted from PBMCs, and the TCR library was made from it. Germline V lookup: CDR1 MNHEY, CDR2 SVGEGT. This CDR3 spans 15 amino acids. Trimming removed 6 bases from V and 5 bases from J; junction bases left unmatched: 7. These data also formed part of another study, on T cells in Graves' hyperthyroidism and ophthalmopathy.

The material was peripheral blood mononuclear cells (PBMCs), obtained at new diagnosis, from a patient treated with antithyroid drugs. The chain links TRBV6-2 or TRBV6-3 to TRBJ2-7, with 13 bases aligning to TRBD2. This TCR came from a woman under 40 with Graves disease. This CDR3 is CASSPGLAGANEQYF. The DNA of the CDR3 is TGTGCCAGCAGCCCTGGACTAGCGGGAGCGAACGAGCAGTACTTC.